This TCR beta chain was profiled in a study of sequential checkpoint blockade in melanoma. In the study overall: TCRβ was sequenced from DNA of 91 pretreatment tumors. Under 25 patients had tumor biopsies before treatment and at week 13.

Profiled with immunoSEQ multiplex PCR; TCRdb holds only in-frame clones, not every one. The table shows 35,000 to 40,000 clones, with around 32% occurring only once. The CDR3 is 14 amino acids. Trimming left V 6 bases short and J 7 bases short, with 13 bases between. Germline CDR1 is MNHGY and CDR2 is SAAAGT. Treatment in this sample: randomized to nivolumab then ipilimumab (arm A) or the reverse (arm B). The sequence derives from a human donor with melanoma. The chain is built from TRBV6-8 and TRBJ1-6; weak D call: TRBD1 (5 bases). The sequences come from tumor tissue (inferred from file names), collected from a patient given nivolumab and ipilimumab in sequence. The CDR3 reads CASREGSANSPLHF. DNA for the CDR3: TGTGCCAGCAGAGAGGGGTCGGCCAATTCACCCCTCCACTTT.